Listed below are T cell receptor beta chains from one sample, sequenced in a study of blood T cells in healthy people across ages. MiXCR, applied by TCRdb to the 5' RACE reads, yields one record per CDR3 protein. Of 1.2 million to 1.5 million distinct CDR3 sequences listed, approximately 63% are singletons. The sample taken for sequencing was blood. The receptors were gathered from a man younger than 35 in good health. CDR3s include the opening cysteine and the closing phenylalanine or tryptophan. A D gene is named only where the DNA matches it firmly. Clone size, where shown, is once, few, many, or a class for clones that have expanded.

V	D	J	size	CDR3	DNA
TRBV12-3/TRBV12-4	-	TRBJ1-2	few	CASSPGTLDHGYTF	TGTGCCAGCAGTCCGGGGACACTCGACCATGGCTACACCTTC
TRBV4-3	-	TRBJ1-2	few	CASSPRGSVAGYTF	TGCGCCAGCAGCCCCCGGGGCAGTGTTGCTGGCTACACCTTC
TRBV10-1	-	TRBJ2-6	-	CASSGQPGGANVLTF	TGCGCCAGCAGTGGACAGCCGGGAGGGGCCAACGTCCTGACTTTC
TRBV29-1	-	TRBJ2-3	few	CSAGLSTDTQYF	TGCAGCGCGGGACTTAGCACAGATACGCAGTATTTT
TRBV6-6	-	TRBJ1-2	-	CATFDNYGYTF	TGTGCCACCTTTGATAACTATGGCTACACCTTC
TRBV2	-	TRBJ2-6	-	CASFGRPTGMVSGANVLTF	TGTGCCAGCTTTGGTAGGCCTACAGGAATGGTATCTGGGGCCAACGTCCTGACTTTC
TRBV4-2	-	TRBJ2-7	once	CASSHYGGPYEQYF	TGTGCCAGCAGCCATTACGGGGGCCCCTACGAGCAGTACTTC
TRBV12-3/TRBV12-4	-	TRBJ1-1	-	CASSPGLVHAFF	TGTGCCAGCAGTCCCGGTTTAGTGCATGCTTTCTTT
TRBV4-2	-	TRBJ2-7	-	CASSQEVEQYTYEQYF	TGTGCCAGCAGCCAAGAAGTAGAACAGTACACCTACGAGCAGTACTTC
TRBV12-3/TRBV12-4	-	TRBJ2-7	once	CASSLTGVQNEQYF	TGTGCCAGCAGTTTAACGGGAGTACAGAATGAGCAGTACTTC
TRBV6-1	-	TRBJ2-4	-	CAIGAGKNIQYF	TGTGCCATCGGAGCGGGCAAAAACATTCAGTACTTC
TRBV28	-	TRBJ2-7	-	CASRSHPEYEQYF	TGTGCCAGCAGATCCCACCCTGAGTACGAGCAGTACTTC
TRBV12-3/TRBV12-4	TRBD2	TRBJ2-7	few	CASSTSSGSYEQYF	TGTGCCAGCAGCACGTCTAGCGGGAGTTACGAGCAGTACTTC
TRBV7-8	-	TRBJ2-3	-	CASSLASDGGTQYF	TGTGCTAGCAGCTTAGCGAGCGATGGTGGTACGCAGTATTTT
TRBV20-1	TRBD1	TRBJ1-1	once	CSARQGQDHTEAFF	TGCAGTGCTAGACAAGGACAGGATCACACTGAAGCTTTCTTT
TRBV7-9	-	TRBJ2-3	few	CASSFSIGQMEDTQYF	TGTGCCAGCAGCTTTAGTATCGGGCAGATGGAAGATACGCAGTATTTT
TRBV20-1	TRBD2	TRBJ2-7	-	CSADSGTSGYEQYF	TGCAGTGCGGACTCCGGGACTAGCGGCTACGAGCAGTACTTC
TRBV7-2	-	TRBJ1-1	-	CASSSAGTALFQSFF	TGTGCCAGCAGCTCAGCCGGGACGGCCCTTTTCCAGTCTTTCTTT
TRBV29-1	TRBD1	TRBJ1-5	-	CSGSTGDNQPQHF	TGCAGCGGGTCGACAGGGGACAATCAGCCCCAGCATTTT
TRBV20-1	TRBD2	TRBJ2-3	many	CSASSLAESTDTQYF	TGCAGTGCTAGTTCCCTAGCGGAAAGCACAGATACGCAGTATTTT
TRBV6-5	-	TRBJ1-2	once	CASSSQGSRSGYTF	TGTGCCAGCAGTTCCCAGGGGTCCCGGAGCGGCTACACCTTC
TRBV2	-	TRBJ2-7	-	CASRKLDGIYEQYF	TGTGCCAGCAGGAAACTGGACGGGATCTACGAGCAGTACTTC
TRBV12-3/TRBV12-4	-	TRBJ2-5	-	CASSPAEGTQYF	TGTGCCAGCAGTCCTGCTGAGGGGACCCAGTACTTC
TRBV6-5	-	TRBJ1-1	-	CASSATGLRTEAFF	TGTGCCAGCAGCGCCACAGGATTACGCACTGAAGCTTTCTTT
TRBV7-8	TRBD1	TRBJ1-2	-	CASSLRTGDLYGYTF	TGTGCCAGCAGCCTCCGGACAGGGGACCTCTATGGCTACACCTTC
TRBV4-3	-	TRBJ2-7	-	CASSQEMQGYEQYF	TGCGCCAGCAGCCAAGAAATGCAGGGGTACGAGCAGTACTTC
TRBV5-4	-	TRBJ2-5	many	CASSLRDTQETQYF	TGTGCCAGCAGTTTACGGGACACCCAAGAGACCCAGTACTTC
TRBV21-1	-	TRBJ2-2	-	CASRESPDSHTGELFF	TGTGCCAGCAGAGAATCTCCCGATAGTCACACCGGGGAGCTGTTTTTT
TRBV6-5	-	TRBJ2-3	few	CASSYSATARADTQYF	TGTGCCAGCAGTTACTCGGCGACAGCGCGGGCAGATACGCAGTATTTT
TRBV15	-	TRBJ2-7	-	CATSRVTTNEQYF	TGTGCCACCAGCAGAGTTACAACCAATGAGCAGTACTTC
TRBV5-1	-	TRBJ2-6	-	CASSLTQGGGANVLTF	TGCGCCAGCAGCTTGACTCAGGGCGGTGGGGCCAACGTCCTGACTTTC
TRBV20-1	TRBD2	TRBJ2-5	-	CSAGGETDQETQYF	TGCAGTGCTGGGGGGGAGACGGACCAAGAGACCCAGTACTTC
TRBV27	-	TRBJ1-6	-	CATGQGPLSPLHF	TGTGCCACAGGACAAGGCCCTCTTTCACCCCTCCACTTT
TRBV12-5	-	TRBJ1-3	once	CASGQDSMINPGNTIYF	TGCGCTAGTGGCCAGGACAGCATGATAAATCCTGGAAACACCATATATTTT
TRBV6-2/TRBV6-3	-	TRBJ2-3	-	CASRGTVTDTQYF	TGTGCCAGCAGAGGGACGGTCACAGATACGCAGTATTTT
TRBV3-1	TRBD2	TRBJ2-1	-	CASSLRGTTSGEQFF	TGTGCCAGCAGCCTAAGGGGGACAACTAGCGGGGAGCAGTTCTTC
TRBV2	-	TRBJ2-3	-	CARRGNVLSSADTQYF	TGTGCCAGAAGGGGCAACGTCCTGTCTAGCGCCGATACGCAGTATTTT
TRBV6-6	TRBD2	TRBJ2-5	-	CASSYPLAGRCNEQYF	TGTGCCAGCAGTTACCCGCTAGCGGGACGGTGTAATGAGCAGTACTTC
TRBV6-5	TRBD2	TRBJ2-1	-	CASSYAGGGNEQFF	TGTGCCAGCAGTTACGCCGGGGGGGGGAATGAGCAGTTCTTC
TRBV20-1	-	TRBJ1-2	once	CSASYFPEEGPGYGYTF	TGCAGTGCCAGCTATTTCCCCGAGGAGGGACCTGGCTATGGCTACACCTTC
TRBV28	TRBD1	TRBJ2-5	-	CASSLFGDRGVRETQYF	TGTGCCAGCAGTTTGTTCGGGGACAGGGGAGTCCGGGAGACCCAGTACTTC
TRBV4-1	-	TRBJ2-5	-	CASSQDLARGETQYF	TGCGCCAGCAGCCAAGATTTGGCCAGGGGAGAGACCCAGTACTTC
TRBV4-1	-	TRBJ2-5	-	CASSQDSAQQETQYF	TGCGCCAGCAGCCAAGATTCTGCCCAGCAAGAGACCCAGTACTTC
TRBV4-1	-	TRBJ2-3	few	CASSQDTLALDTQYF	TGCGCCAGCAGCCAAGATACCCTAGCATTAGATACGCAGTATTTT
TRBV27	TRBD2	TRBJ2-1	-	CASTPGVTSAYNEQFF	TGTGCCAGCACCCCCGGGGTGACTAGCGCATACAATGAGCAGTTCTTC
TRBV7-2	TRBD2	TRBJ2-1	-	CASSWRGFNEQFF	TGTGCCAGCAGCTGGCGGGGGTTCAATGAGCAGTTCTTC
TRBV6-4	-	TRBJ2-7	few	CASSASGGYEQYF	TGTGCCAGCAGTGCCTCTGGGGGCTACGAGCAGTACTTC
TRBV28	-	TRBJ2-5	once	CASSFIGGEETQYF	TGTGCCAGCAGTTTTATTGGAGGGGAAGAGACCCAGTACTTC
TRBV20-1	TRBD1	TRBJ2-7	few	CSLPGQPSYEQYF	TGCAGTCTCCCGGGACAGCCATCCTACGAGCAGTACTTC
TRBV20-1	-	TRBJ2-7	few	CSAPIGGPNEQYF	TGCAGTGCCCCGATCGGAGGGCCAAACGAGCAGTACTTC
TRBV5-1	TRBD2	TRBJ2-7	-	CASSERRLAVYEQYF	TGCGCCAGCAGCGAACGAAGGCTAGCGGTCTACGAGCAGTACTTC
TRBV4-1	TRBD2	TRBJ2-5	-	CASSSQLAELVETQYF	TGCGCCAGCAGCTCCCAACTAGCGGAGTTAGTAGAGACCCAGTACTTC
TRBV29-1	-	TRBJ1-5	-	CSVGRAGNQPQHF	TGCAGCGTTGGGAGGGCGGGCAATCAGCCCCAGCATTTT